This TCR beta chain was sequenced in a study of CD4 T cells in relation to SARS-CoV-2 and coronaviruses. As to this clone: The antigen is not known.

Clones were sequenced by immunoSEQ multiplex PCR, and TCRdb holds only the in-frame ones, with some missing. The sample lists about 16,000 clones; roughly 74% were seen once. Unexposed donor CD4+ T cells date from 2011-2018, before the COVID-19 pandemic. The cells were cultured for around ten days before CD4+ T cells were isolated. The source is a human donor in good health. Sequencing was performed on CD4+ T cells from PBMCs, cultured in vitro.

The CDR3: CASSVNSGSYNEQFF. In DNA, the CDR3 is TGTGCCAGCAGCGTCAATAGCGGGAGCTACAATGAGCAGTTCTTC. The genes are TRBV7-9 and TRBJ2-1, with 9 bases fitting TRBD2. Germline CDR1 reads SEHNR; CDR2 reads FQNEAQ (reference sequence). J was trimmed by 3 bases and V by 5 bases; bases with no gene match: 5. The CDR3 has 15 amino acids.